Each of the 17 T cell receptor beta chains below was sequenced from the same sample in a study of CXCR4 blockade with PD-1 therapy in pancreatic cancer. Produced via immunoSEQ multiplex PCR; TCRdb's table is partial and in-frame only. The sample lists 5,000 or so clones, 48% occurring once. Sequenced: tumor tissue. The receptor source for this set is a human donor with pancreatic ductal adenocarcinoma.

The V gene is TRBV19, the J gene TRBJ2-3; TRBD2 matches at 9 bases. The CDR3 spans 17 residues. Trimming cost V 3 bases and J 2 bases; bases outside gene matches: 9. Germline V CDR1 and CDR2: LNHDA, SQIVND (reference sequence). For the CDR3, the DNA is TGTGCCAGTAGTATCCAGGCTAGCGGGACCCCCACAGATACGCAGTATTTT. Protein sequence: CASSIQASGTPTDTQYF.

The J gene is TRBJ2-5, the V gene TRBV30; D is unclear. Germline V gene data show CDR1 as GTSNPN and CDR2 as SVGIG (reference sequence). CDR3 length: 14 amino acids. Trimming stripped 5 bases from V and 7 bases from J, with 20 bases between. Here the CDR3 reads CAWGSGSLRGTQYF. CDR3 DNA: TGTGCCTGGGGATCCGGGTCCTTGCGAGGGACCCAGTACTTC.

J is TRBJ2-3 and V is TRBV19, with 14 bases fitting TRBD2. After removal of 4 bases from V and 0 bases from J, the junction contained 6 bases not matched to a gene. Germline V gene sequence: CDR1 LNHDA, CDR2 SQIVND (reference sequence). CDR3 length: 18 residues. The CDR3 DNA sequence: TGTGCCAGTAGTAGACTAGCGGGAGGGCTGCGGAGCACAGATACGCAGTATTTT. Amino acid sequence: CASSRLAGGLRSTDTQYF.

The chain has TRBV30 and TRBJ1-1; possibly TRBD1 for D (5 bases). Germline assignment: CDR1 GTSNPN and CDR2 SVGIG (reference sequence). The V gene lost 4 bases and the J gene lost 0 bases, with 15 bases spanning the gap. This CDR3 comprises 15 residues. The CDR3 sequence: CAWTPTGTVNTEAFF. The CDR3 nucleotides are TGTGCCTGGACCCCGACCGGGACTGTGAACACTGAAGCTTTCTTT.

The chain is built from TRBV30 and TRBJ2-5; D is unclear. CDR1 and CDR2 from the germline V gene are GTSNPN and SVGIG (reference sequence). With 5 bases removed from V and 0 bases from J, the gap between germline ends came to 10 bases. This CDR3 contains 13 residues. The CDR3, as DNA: TGTGCCTGGCAACTGGGAAACCAAGAGACCCAGTACTTC. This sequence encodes CAWQLGNQETQYF.

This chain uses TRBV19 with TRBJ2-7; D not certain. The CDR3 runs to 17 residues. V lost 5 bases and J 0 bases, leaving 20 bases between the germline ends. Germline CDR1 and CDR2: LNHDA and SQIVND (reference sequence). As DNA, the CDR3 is TGTGCCAGTAGTGTCCGGTACTCGATCATAAGCTCCTACGAGCAGTACTTC. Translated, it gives CASSVRYSIISSYEQYF.

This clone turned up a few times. CDR3 DNA sequence: TGTGCCAGCAGCTTATCCCCTGATGGTAGCGGGATTGCAGGGGAGCTGTTTTTT. Translation gives CASSLSPDGSGIAGELFF. V gene TRBV11-3 combines with J gene TRBJ2-2, with 8 bases fitting TRBD2. V shed 2 bases, J shed 8 bases, and the junction held 16 bases outside the gene matches. CDR1 SGHNT and CDR2 YENEEA come from the germline V gene. The CDR3 runs to 18 residues.

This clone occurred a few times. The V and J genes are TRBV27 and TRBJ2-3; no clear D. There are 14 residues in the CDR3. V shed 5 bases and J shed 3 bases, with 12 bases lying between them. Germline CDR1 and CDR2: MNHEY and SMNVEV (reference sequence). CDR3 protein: CASSPTTWTDTQYF. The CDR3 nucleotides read TGTGCCAGCAGTCCGACAACATGGACAGATACGCAGTATTTT.

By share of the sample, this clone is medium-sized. The CDR3 spells CASSGFVNSETQYF. The CDR3 DNA reads as TGTGCCAGCAGCGGATTTGTGAATTCAGAGACCCAGTACTTC. The chain employs TRBV9 and TRBJ2-5, with no clear D. The CDR3 loop spans 14 amino acids. Per the germline V gene, CDR1 is SGDLS and CDR2 is YYNGEE. V was pared by 3 bases and J by 4 bases, with 13 bases between.

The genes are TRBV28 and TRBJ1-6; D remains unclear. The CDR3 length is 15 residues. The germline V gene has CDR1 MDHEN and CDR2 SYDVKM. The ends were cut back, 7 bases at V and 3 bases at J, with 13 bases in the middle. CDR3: CASTPVDNYNSPLHF. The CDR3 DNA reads TGTGCCAGCACCCCGGTAGACAACTATAATTCACCCCTCCACTTT.

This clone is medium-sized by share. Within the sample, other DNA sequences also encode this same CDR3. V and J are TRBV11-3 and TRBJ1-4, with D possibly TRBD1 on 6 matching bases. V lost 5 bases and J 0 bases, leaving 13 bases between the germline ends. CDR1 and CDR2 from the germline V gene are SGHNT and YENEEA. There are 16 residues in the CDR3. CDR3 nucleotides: TGTGCCAGCAGCCCAAGGACAGCAGCAACTAATGAAAAACTGTTTTTT. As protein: CASSPRTAATNEKLFF.

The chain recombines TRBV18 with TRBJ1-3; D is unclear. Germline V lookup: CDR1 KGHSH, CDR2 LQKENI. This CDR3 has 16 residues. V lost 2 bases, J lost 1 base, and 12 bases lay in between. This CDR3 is CASSPGQPGSGNTIYF. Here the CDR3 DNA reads TGTGCCAGCTCACCAGGGCAGCCCGGGTCTGGAAACACCATATATTTT.

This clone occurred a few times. In DNA, the CDR3 is TGCGCCAGCACCACTAGGGGGGAGAACACTGAAGCTTTCTTT. It yields the protein CASTTRGENTEAFF. The gene calls are TRBV4-1 and TRBJ1-1; D perhaps matches TRBD1 (6 bases). The CDR3 length is 14 residues. V dropped 7 bases and J dropped 1 base, with 13 bases sitting between them. The germline CDR1 and CDR2 sequences are MGHRA and YSYEKL.

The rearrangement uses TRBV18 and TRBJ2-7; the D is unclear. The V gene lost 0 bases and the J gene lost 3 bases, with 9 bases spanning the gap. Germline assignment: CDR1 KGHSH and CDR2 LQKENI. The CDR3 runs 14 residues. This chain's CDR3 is CASSPPASRYEQYF. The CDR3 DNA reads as TGTGCCAGCTCACCACCGGCCAGCCGCTACGAGCAGTACTTC.

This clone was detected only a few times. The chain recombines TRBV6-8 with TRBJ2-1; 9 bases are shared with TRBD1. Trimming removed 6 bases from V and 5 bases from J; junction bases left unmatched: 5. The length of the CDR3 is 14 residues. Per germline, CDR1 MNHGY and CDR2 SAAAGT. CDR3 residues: CASSRDRAHNEQFF. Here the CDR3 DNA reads TGTGCCAGCAGCCGGGACAGGGCCCACAATGAGCAGTTCTTC.

The CDR3 sequence: CASTIANQPQHF. CDR3 coding DNA: TGTGCCAGTACGATCGCGAATCAGCCCCAGCATTTT. This chain connects TRBV19 to TRBJ1-5; D is undetermined. CDR3 length: 12 amino acids. V shed 7 bases and J shed 4 bases, with 8 bases lying between them. Germline CDR1 is LNHDA and CDR2 is SQIVND (reference sequence).

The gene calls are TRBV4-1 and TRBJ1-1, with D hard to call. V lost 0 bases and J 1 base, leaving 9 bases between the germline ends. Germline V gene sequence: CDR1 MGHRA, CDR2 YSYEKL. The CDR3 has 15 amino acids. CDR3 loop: CASSQDLQKNTEAFF. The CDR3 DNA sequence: TGCGCCAGCAGCCAAGATCTACAGAAGAACACTGAAGCTTTCTTT.